The T cell receptor (beta chain) described here comes from a study of T cell repertoires in cytomegalovirus infection. Study information: Public TCR beta signatures were indicative of both CMV infection and a matching HLA type. Study observations and caveats: The study found HLA-C-restricted CMV-specific TCR beta clonotypes dominating the ex vivo response. Based on cumulative public TCR beta family frequency, carriers of CMV plus the relevant HLA were identified.

TCRdb re-analysed the reads in MiXCR, keeping a single row per CDR3 protein. The sample lists 200,000 to 300,000 distinct CDR3 sequences; roughly 15% were seen once. The ends were cut back, 5 bases at V and 0 bases at J, with 11 bases in the middle. From germline, CDR1 is SGHNT and CDR2 YENEEA. This CDR3 has 15 amino acids. This clonotype was observed at least ten times. No antigen is known for it. The chain recombines TRBV11-3 with TRBJ2-1, with D possibly TRBD2 on 7 matching bases. The receptor was isolated from a human donor in good health (CMV status not recorded). Some clones in this sample may be carry-over from other donors' samples. The sequenced sample was PBMCs. The CDR3 DNA reads TGTGCCAGCAGCCGCGGGGGCCGCTCCTACAATGAGCAGTTCTTC. Translated, it gives CASSRGGRSYNEQFF.